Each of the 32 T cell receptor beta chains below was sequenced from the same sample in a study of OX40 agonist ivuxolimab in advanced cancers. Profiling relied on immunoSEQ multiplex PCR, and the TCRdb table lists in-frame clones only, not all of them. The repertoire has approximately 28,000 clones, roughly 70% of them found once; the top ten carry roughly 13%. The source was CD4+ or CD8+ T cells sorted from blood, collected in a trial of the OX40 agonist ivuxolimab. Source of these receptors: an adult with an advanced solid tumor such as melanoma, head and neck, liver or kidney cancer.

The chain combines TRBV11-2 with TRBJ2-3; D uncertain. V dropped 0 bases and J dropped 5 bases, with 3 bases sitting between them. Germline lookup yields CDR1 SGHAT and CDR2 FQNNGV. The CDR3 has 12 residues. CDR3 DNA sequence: TGTGCCAGCAGCTTAGAGGTAGATACGCAGTATTTT. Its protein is CASSLEVDTQYF.

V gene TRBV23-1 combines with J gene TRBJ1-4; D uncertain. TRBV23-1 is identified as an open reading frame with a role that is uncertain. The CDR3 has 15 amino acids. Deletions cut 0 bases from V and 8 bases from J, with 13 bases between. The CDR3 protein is CASSQSRAVREKLFF. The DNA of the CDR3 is TGCGCCAGCAGTCAATCCCGAGCAGTAAGGGAAAAACTGTTTTTT.

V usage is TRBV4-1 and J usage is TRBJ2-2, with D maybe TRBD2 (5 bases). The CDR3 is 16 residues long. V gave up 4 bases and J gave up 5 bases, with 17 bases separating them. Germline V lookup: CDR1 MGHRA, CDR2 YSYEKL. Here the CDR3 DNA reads TGCGCCAGCAGCCGAGCCCGGGATTTACTTACCGGGGAGCTGTTTTTT. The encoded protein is CASSRARDLLTGELFF.

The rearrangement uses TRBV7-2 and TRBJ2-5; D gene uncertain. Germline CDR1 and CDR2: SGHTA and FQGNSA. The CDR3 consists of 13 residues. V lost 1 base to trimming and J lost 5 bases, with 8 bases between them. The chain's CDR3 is CASSLGWMETQYF. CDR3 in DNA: TGTGCCAGCAGCTTAGGGTGGATGGAGACCCAGTACTTC.

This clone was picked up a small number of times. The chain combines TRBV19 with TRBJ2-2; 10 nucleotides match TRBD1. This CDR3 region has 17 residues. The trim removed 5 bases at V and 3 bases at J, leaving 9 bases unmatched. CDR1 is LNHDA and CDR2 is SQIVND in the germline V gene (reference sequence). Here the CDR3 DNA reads TGTGCCAGTAGTTCCCCCGGGACAGGGGCACACACCGGGGAGCTGTTTTTT. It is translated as CASSSPGTGAHTGELFF.

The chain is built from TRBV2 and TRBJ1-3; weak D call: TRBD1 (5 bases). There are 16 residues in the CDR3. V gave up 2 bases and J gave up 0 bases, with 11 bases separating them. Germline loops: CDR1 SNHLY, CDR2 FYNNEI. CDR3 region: CASSEMGRISGNTIYF. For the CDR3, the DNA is TGTGCCAGCAGTGAAATGGGACGAATCTCTGGAAACACCATATATTTT.

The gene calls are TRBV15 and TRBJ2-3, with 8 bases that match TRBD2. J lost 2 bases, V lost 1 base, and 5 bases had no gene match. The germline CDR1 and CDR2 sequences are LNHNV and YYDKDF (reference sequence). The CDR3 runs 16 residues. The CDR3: CATSRGVAGHTDTQYF. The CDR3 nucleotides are TGTGCCACCAGCAGAGGAGTAGCGGGGCACACAGATACGCAGTATTTT.

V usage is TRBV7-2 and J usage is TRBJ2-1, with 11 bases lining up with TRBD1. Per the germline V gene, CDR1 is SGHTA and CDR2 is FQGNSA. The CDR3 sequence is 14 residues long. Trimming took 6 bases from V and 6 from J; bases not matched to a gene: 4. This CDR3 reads CASRWGTGGNEQFF. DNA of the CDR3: TGTGCCAGCAGGTGGGGGACAGGGGGCAATGAGCAGTTCTTC.

CDR3 loop: CASSLNTNTEAFF. Here the CDR3 DNA reads TGTGCCAGCAGCTTAAACACGAACACTGAAGCTTTCTTT. This chain uses TRBV7-3 with TRBJ1-1; D uncertain. V was shortened by 1 base and J by 1 base, with 4 bases between the two germline ends. Germline V CDR1 and CDR2: SGHTA, FQGTGA. CDR3 size: 13 residues.

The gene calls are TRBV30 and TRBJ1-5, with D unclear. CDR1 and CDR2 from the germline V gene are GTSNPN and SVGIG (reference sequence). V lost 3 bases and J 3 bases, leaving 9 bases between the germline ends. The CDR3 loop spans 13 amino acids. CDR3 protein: CAWSPGANQPQHF. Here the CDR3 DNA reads TGTGCCTGGAGCCCTGGAGCCAATCAGCCCCAGCATTTT. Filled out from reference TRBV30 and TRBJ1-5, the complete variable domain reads SQTIHQWPATLVQPVGSPLSLECTVEGTSNPNLYWYRQAAGRGLQLLFYSVGIGQISSEVPQNLSASRPQDRQFILSSKKLLLSDSGFYLCAWSPGANQPQHFGDGTRLSIL.

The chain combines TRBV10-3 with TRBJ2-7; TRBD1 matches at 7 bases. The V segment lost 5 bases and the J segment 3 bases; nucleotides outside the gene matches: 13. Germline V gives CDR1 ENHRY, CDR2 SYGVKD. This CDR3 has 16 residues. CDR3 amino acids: CAISSLGTVENYEQYF. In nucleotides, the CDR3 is TGTGCCATCAGTTCGTTAGGGACAGTCGAAAACTACGAGCAGTACTTC.

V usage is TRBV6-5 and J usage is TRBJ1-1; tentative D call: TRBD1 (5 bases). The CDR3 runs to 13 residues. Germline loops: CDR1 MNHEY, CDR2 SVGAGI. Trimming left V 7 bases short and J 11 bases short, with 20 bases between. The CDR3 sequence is CASTIRSGGRAFF. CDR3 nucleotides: TGTGCCAGCACCATACGAAGTGGGGGTAGGGCTTTCTTT.

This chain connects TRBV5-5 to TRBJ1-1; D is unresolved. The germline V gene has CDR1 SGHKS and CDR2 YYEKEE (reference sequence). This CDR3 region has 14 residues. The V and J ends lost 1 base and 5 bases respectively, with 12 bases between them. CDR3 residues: CASSLPGVGTEAFF. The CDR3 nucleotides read TGTGCCAGCAGCTTGCCCGGGGTGGGGACTGAAGCTTTCTTT.

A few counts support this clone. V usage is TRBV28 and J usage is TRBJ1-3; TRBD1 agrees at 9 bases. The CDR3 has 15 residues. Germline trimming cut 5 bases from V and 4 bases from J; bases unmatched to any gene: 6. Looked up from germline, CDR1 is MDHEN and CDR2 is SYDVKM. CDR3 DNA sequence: TGTGCCAGCAGTCCTACCGGGACAGGGGGAAACACCATATATTTT. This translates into CASSPTGTGGNTIYF. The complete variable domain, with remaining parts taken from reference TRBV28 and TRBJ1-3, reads DVKVTQSSRYLVKRTGEKVFLECVQDMDHENMFWYRQDPGLGLRLIYFSYDVKMKEKGDIPEGYSVSREKKERFSLILESASTNQTSMYLCASSPTGTGGNTIYFGEGSWLTVV.

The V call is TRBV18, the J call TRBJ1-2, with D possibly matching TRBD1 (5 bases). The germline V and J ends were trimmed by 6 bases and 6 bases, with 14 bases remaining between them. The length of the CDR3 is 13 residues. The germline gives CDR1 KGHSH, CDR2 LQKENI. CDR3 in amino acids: CASSRAGDHGYTF. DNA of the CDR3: TGTGCCAGCTCTCGAGCGGGGGATCATGGCTACACCTTC. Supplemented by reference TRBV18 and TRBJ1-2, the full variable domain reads NAGVMQNPRHLVRRRGQEARLRCSPMKGHSHVYWYRQLPEEGLKFMVYLQKENIIDESGMPKERFSAEFPKEGPSILRIQQVVRGDSAAYFCASSRAGDHGYTFGSGTRLTVV.

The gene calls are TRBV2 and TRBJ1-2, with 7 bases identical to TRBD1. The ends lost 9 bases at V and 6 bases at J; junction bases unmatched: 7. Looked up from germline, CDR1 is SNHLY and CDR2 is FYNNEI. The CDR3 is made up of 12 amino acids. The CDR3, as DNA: TGTGCCAGAAGACAGGGTACACATGGCTACACCTTC. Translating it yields CARRQGTHGYTF.

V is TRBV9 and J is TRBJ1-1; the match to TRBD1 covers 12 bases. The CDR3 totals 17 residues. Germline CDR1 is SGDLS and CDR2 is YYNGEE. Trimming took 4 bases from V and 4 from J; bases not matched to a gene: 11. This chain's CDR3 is CASSFGTGGMVGTEAFF. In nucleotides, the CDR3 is TGTGCCAGCAGCTTCGGGACAGGGGGCATGGTTGGCACTGAAGCTTTCTTT. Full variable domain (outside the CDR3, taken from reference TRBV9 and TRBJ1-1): DSGVTQTPKHLITATGQRVTLRCSPRSGDLSVYWYQQSLDQGLQFLIQYYNGEERAKGNILERFSAQQFPDLHSELNLSSLELGDSALYFCASSFGTGGMVGTEAFFGQGTRLTVV.

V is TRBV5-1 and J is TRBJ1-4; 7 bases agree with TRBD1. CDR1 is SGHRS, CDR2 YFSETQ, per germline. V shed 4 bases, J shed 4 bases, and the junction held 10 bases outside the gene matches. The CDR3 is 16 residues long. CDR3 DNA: TGCGCCAGCAGCCCTCGTCGGGGGACAGATAATGAAAAACTGTTTTTT. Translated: CASSPRRGTDNEKLFF.

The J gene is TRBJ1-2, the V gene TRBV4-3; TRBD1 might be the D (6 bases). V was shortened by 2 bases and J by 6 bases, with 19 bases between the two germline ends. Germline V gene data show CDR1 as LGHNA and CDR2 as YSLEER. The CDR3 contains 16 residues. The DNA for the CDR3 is TGCGCCAGCAGCCAATTGGACAGATTAATGGGAGATGGCTACACCTTC. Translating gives CASSQLDRLMGDGYTF.

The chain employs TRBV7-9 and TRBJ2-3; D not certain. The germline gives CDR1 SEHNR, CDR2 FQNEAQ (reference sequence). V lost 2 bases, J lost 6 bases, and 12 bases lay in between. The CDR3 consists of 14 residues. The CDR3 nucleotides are TGTGCCAGCAGCTTAACTTCCCCCGGTGATACGCAGTATTTT. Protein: CASSLTSPGDTQYF.

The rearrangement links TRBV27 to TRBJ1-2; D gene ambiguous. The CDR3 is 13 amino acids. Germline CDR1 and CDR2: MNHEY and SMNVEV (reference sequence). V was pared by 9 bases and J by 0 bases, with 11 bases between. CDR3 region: CASSIKSNYGYTF. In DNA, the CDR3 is TGTGCCAGTAGCATCAAGTCTAACTATGGCTACACCTTC.

The CDR3 DNA is TGTGCCAGCAGCGTCCGGTTGGGAGATACGCAGTATTTT. Its protein is CASSVRLGDTQYF. This chain uses TRBV9 with TRBJ2-3; no clear D gene. Germline CDR1 and CDR2: SGDLS and YYNGEE. V lost 2 bases, J lost 5 bases, and 9 bases lay in between. There are 13 residues in the CDR3.

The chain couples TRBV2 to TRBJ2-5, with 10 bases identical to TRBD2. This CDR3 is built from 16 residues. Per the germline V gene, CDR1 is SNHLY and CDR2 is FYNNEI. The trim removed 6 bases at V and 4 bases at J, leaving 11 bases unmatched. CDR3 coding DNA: TGTGCCAGCAGCCGGAGGGGAGCGGGGGGGATAGAGACCCAGTACTTC. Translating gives CASSRRGAGGIETQYF.

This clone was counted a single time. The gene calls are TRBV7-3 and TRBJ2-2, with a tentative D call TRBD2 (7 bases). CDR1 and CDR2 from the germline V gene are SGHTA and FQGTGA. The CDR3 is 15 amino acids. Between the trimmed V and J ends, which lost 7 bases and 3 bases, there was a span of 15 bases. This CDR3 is CASKQGGRDTGELFF. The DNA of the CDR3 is TGTGCCAGCAAACAGGGAGGGCGGGACACCGGGGAGCTGTTTTTT.

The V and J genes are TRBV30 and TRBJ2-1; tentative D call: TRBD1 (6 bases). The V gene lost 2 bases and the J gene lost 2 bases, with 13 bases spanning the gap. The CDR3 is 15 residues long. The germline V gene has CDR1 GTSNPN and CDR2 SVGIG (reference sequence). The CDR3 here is CAWSQRGNTYNEQFF. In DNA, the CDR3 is TGTGCCTGGAGTCAGAGGGGGAACACCTACAATGAGCAGTTCTTC. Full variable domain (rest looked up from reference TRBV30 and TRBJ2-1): SQTIHQWPATLVQPVGSPLSLECTVEGTSNPNLYWYRQAAGRGLQLLFYSVGIGQISSEVPQNLSASRPQDRQFILSSKKLLLSDSGFYLCAWSQRGNTYNEQFFGPGTRLTVL.

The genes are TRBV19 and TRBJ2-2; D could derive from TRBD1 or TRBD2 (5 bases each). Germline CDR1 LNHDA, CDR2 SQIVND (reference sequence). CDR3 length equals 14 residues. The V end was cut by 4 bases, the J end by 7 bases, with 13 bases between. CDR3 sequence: CASSTTRGGGELFF. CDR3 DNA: TGTGCCAGTAGTACGACGAGGGGCGGCGGGGAGCTGTTTTTT. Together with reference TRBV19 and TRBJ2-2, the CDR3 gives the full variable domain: DGGITQSPKYLFRKEGQNVTLSCEQNLNHDAMYWYRQDPGQGLRLIYYSQIVNDFQKGDIAEGYSVSREKKESFPLTVTSAQKNPTAFYLCASSTTRGGGELFFGEGSRLTVL.

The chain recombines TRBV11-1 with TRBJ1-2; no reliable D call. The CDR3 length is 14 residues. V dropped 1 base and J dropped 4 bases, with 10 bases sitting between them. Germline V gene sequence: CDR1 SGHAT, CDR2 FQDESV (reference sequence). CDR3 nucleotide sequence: TGTGCCAGCAGCTTAGGTCCCCTGGCCTATGGCTACACCTTC. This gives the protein CASSLGPLAYGYTF.

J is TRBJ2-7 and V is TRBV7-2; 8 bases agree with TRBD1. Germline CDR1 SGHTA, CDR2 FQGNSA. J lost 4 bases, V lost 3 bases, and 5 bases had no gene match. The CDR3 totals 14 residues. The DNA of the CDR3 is TGTGCCAGCAGCTTGGGACAGGCGGGGTACGAGCAGTACTTC. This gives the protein CASSLGQAGYEQYF.

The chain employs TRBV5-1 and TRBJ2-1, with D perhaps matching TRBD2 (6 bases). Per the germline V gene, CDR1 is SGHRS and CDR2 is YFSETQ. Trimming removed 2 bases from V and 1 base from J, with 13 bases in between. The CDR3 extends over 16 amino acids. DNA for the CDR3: TGCGCCAGCAGCTTAGGAAATAGCGGTTCCTACAATGAGCAGTTCTTC. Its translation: CASSLGNSGSYNEQFF.

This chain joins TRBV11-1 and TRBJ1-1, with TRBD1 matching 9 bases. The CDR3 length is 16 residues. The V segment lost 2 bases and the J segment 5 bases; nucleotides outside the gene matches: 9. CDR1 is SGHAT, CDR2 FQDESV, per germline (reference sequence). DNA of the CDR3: TGTGCCAGCAGCTTAAGGCTTCGGACAGGGGTAACTGAAGCTTTCTTT. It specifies CASSLRLRTGVTEAFF.

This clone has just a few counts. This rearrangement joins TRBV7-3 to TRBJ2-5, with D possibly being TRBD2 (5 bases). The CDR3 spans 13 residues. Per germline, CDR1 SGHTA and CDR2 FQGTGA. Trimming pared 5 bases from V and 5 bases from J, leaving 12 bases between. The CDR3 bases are TGTGCCAGCAGCCCGACCGGGGAGGAGACCCAGTACTTC. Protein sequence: CASSPTGEETQYF. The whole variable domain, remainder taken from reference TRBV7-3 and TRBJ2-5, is GAGVSQTPSNKVTEKGKYVELRCDPISGHTALYWYRQSLGQGPEFLIYFQGTGAADDSGLPNDRFFAVRPEGSVSTLKIQRTERGDSAVYLCASSPTGEETQYFGPGTRLLVL.

The CDR3 DNA reads TGTGCCAGCAGTTTGGACAGGGCAACTAATGAAAAACTGTTTTTT. Its protein product is CASSLDRATNEKLFF. The genes are TRBV6-6 and TRBJ1-4; TRBD1 matches at 8 bases. CDR1 MNHNY and CDR2 SVGAGI come from the germline V gene (reference sequence). Trimming cost V 4 bases and J 0 bases; bases outside gene matches: 1. The CDR3 is made up of 15 amino acids.